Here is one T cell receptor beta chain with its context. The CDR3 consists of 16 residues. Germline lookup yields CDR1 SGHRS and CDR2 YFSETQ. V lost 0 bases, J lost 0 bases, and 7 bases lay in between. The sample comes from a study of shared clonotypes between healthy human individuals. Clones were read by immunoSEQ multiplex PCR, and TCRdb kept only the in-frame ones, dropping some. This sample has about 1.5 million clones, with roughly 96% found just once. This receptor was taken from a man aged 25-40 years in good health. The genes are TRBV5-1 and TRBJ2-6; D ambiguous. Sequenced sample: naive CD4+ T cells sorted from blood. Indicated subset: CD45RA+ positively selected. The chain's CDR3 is CASSLGISSGANVLTF. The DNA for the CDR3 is TGCGCCAGCAGCTTGGGCATCAGCTCTGGGGCCAACGTCCTGACTTTC.